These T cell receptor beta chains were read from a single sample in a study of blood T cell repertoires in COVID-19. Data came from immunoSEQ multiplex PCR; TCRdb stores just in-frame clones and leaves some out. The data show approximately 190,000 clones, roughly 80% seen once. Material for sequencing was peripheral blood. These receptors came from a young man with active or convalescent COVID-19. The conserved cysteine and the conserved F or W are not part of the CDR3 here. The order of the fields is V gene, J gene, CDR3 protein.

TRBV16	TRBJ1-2	ASSQSPRAYGYT
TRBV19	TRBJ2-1	ASSMGTGGWYEQF
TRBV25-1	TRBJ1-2	ASSPTGKRDGYT
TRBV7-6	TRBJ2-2	ASSPRASGTGGELF
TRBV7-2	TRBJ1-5	ASSLVGTGSNQPQH
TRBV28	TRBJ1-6	ASSFRGSGVNSPLH
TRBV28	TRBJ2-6	ASSGWTGASGANVLT
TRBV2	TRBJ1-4	ASGRDNLKEKLF
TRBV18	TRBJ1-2	ASSPLAAVDRGYT
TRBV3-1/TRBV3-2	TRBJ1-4	ASSPDGTGHKLF
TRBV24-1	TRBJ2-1	ATSRTGVDEQF
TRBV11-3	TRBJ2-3	ASSKSRGPGDTQY
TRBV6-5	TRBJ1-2	ASSYSRRDEGYT
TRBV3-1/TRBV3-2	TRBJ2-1	ASSQGLAGGTNEQF
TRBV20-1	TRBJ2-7	SAQGLAGVG
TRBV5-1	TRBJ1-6	ASSPRPDRDGPDNSPLH
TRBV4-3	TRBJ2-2	ASSHTNTIGQFTGELF
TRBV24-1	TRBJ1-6	ATENSPLH
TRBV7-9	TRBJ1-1	ASSLNPEPEAF
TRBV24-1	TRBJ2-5	ATSDSPGTRGGRGPQY
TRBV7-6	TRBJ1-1	ASSLGQLNTEAF
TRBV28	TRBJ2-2	ASSLGQQGAGTGELF
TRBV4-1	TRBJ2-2	ASSQDVQGYTGELF